This TCR beta chain derives from a study of shared clonotypes between healthy human individuals. Sequenced by immunoSEQ multiplex PCR; TCRdb stores in-frame clones only, minus some. The top ten hold about 24% of the sample, which has under 1 million clones, about 91% seen once. Naive CD8 cells lacked CD45RO, underwent positive selection for CCR7 and left out terminally differentiated effector memory CD45RA+ cells. Trimming at V came to 3 bases and at J to 4 bases, leaving 7 bases not matched to a gene. The V gene's germline CDR1 is LNHDA and CDR2 SQIVND (reference sequence). This CDR3 has 16 amino acids.

This receptor was obtained from a man aged 25 to 45 in good health. The source material was naive CD8+ T cells sorted from blood. This chain links TRBV19 with TRBJ2-1; 9 nucleotides match TRBD2. CDR3 in amino acids: CASSISGLALYNEQFF. The CDR3 DNA reads as TGTGCCAGTAGTATCTCGGGACTAGCACTTTACAATGAGCAGTTCTTC.